These T cell receptor beta chains were read from a single sample in a study of blood T cell repertoires in COVID-19. Repertoires were generated with immunoSEQ multiplex PCR, while TCRdb's copy carries only in-frame clones and drops some. The table shows 100,000 to 150,000 clones, with around 86% occurring only once. The sequenced material came from peripheral blood. These receptors were taken from a human donor in a cohort sampled during active COVID-19. Each CDR3 is given without its conserved first and last residue. Fields, in order: D gene, J gene, V gene, CDR3 protein. The D gene is left open where the match is weak.

>NA|TRBJ2-7|TRBV7-2
ASSQQGFEQY
>NA|TRBJ1-2|TRBV10-3
AISNIQGLADYGYT
>NA|TRBJ1-2|TRBV18
ASSPQGRVYGYT
>NA|TRBJ1-2|TRBV15
ATSSGKLGANYGYT
>TRBD1|TRBJ1-3|TRBV27
ASSRQGPGWGNTIY
>NA|TRBJ2-7|TRBV6-2/TRBV6-3
ASSYGGGSTTRVEQY
>NA|TRBJ1-1|TRBV15
ATSRDGRSEAF
>TRBD2|TRBJ2-1|TRBV5-1
ASSLYPSSGLKDYNEQF
>NA|TRBJ1-5|TRBV6-5
ASSDQYNQPQH
>NA|TRBJ2-7|TRBV6-5
ASSYSTSEQY
>TRBD1|TRBJ1-5|TRBV28
ASSFLLSGQGGGTRDQPQH
>TRBD1|TRBJ2-3|TRBV2
ASSKPTGGRDTQY
>TRBD2|TRBJ2-1|TRBV29-1
SVAGLLAGSNEQF
>TRBD1|TRBJ1-2|TRBV6-5
ASVSGQGAAGYT
>NA|TRBJ2-1|TRBV28
ASSSIPHEQF
>TRBD1|TRBJ2-7|TRBV13
ASSQGTGELSYEQY
>TRBD2|TRBJ2-3|TRBV7-2
ASSLASPSGGWGDTQY
>TRBD2|TRBJ2-4|TRBV3-1/TRBV3-2
ASSQEMGGIAKNIQY